A selection of T cell receptor beta chains follows, all from one sample in a study of T cells in Graves' hyperthyroidism and ophthalmopathy. TCRdb redid the calling of the multiplex PCR reads with MiXCR, one entry per CDR3 protein. The sample has 650,000 to 700,000 distinct CDR3 sequences, approximately 15% seen once. The sample comprised blood. These TCRs come from a man aged 45-60 years with Graves' hyperthyroidism. Both conserved end residues are part of each CDR3. A D gene is named only where the DNA matches it firmly. The size field is filled for only some rows; it gives once, few, many or a size class.

16	.	TRBV7-9	.	TRBJ2-7	CASSPKEGAGIYEQYF	TGTGCCAGCAGCCCAAAGGAGGGGGCGGGTATCTACGAGCAGTACTTC
16	many	TRBV2	.	TRBJ2-3	CASSEQGTEVGDTQYF	TGTGCCAGCAGTGAACAAGGGACCGAAGTCGGTGATACGCAGTATTTT
12	many	TRBV7-9	.	TRBJ2-7	CAILDGTYEQYF	TGTGCCATATTGGACGGGACCTACGAGCAGTACTTC
15	many	TRBV2	.	TRBJ2-7	CASSEFQPQSYEQYF	TGTGCCAGCAGTGAGTTCCAACCCCAATCCTACGAGCAGTACTTC
16	few	TRBV5-5	TRBD2	TRBJ2-7	CASSLAPSGGAYEQYF	TGTGCCAGCAGCTTGGCTCCCAGCGGGGGTGCGTACGAGCAGTACTTC
15	few	TRBV4-1	.	TRBJ1-5	CASSQGRATNQPQHF	TGCGCCAGCAGCCAAGGGCGGGCGACAAATCAGCCCCAGCATTTT
13	many	TRBV20-1	.	TRBJ1-1	CSAEETANTEAFF	TGCAGTGCCGAGGAGACAGCGAACACTGAAGCTTTCTTT
16	few	TRBV5-8	TRBD2	TRBJ2-3	CASSLWAGGIPDTQYF	TGTGCCAGCAGCTTGTGGGCGGGAGGAATCCCAGATACGCAGTATTTT
14	.	TRBV5-1	.	TRBJ2-2	CASSSAGNTGELFF	TGCGCCAGCAGCTCGGCCGGGAACACCGGGGAGCTGTTTTTT
14	once	TRBV5-1	.	TRBJ1-4	CASSLVSTNEKLFF	TGCGCCAGCAGCTTGGTATCAACTAATGAAAAACTGTTTTTT
13	few	TRBV19	TRBD2	TRBJ2-1	CASIGTSYNEQFF	TGTGCCAGTATTGGGACTAGCTACAATGAGCAGTTCTTC
16	.	TRBV9	.	TRBJ2-1	CASSVGRGGFYNEQFF	TGTGCCAGCAGCGTAGGAAGGGGCGGGTTCTACAATGAGCAGTTCTTC
12	many	TRBV7-2	.	TRBJ1-4	CASSRTDGKLFF	TGTGCCAGCAGCCGGACCGACGGAAAACTGTTTTTT
15	many	TRBV24-1	TRBD1	TRBJ2-2	CATSGGQGNTGELFF	TGTGCCACCAGTGGAGGACAGGGGAATACCGGGGAGCTGTTTTTT
14	few	TRBV20-1	.	TRBJ2-5	CSARRGGTGETQYF	TGCAGTGCTAGACGTGGTGGGACTGGAGAGACCCAGTACTTC
18	many	TRBV19	TRBD2	TRBJ2-1	CASSIPKGLAGIYNEQFF	TGTGCCAGTAGTATACCTAAGGGACTAGCAGGGATATACAATGAGCAGTTCTTC
16	.	TRBV5-1	.	TRBJ1-5	CASSLEGAPNNQPQHF	TGCGCCAGCAGCTTGGAGGGAGCTCCTAACAATCAGCCCCAGCATTTT
15	few	TRBV28	.	TRBJ1-6	CASSPTASYNSPLHF	TGTGCCAGCAGTCCTACAGCCTCCTATAATTCACCCCTCCACTTT
15	.	TRBV7-2	TRBD1	TRBJ1-5	CASSPGTGGNQPRHF	TGTGCCAGCAGCCCGGGGACAGGAGGGAATCAGCCCCGGCATTTT
13	.	TRBV27	.	TRBJ1-1	CASDRHENTEAFF	TGTGCCAGCGACCGGCACGAGAACACTGAAGCTTTCTTT